The present T cell receptor (beta chain) was sequenced within a study of T cells in Graves' hyperthyroidism and ophthalmopathy. Findings and caveats of the study: Most thyroid-expanded clonotypes above 0.001 were also found in blood.

There are 15 residues in the CDR3. The germline V and J ends were trimmed by 4 bases and 2 bases, with 14 bases remaining between them. Germline V gene sequence: CDR1 SGDLS, CDR2 YYNGEE. What was amplified from RNA transcripts were TCR beta CDR3 regions. Using the HTBI primer set, a first-round RT-PCR was run on the TCR CDR3. TCRdb itself ran the multiplex PCR reads through MiXCR, one entry per CDR3 protein. The sample has under 350,000 distinct CDR3 sequences; 10% to 15% are singletons. A remark on this clonotype: Antigen specificity is unknown.

The blood specimen was taken at initial hyperthyroidism diagnosis, before any ophthalmopathy symptoms. V gene TRBV9 combines with J gene TRBJ2-3; possible D gene TRBD2, 6 bases. The TCR comes from a woman in her twenties or thirties with Graves' hyperthyroidism that later progressed to Graves' ophthalmopathy. Sequencing was performed on blood. The CDR3 loop reads CASSPRLGPTDTQYF. The CDR3 DNA reads as TGTGCCAGCAGCCCACGACTAGGACCCACAGATACGCAGTATTTT.